A single sample is the source of the 21 T cell receptor beta chains below, sequenced in a study of CD8 T cells in ankylosing spondylitis. Study observations and caveats: Eight highly homologous variants formed a TCR beta motif that appeared characteristic of ankylosing spondylitis blood.

Antigens for these TCRs are unknown. From the 5' RACE reads, TCRdb called clonotypes with MiXCR, one entry per CDR3 protein. The profile shows around 140,000 distinct CDR3 sequences, approximately 17% of them singletons. Sequences were obtained from blood, either unsorted or a sorted T cell fraction (not recorded which). These receptors all come from a male donor with ankylosing spondylitis.

This clonotype showed up many times. This rearrangement joins TRBV5-6 to TRBJ2-1; 11 bases map to TRBD2. The CDR3 contains 16 residues. After removal of 2 bases from V and 3 bases from J, the junction contained 4 bases not matched to a gene. Germline V gene sequence: CDR1 SGHDT, CDR2 YYEEEE. This chain's CDR3 is CASSLTSGSLYNEQFF. The CDR3 bases are TGTGCCAGCAGCTTAACTAGCGGGAGCCTCTACAATGAGCAGTTCTTC.

This clonotype came up a few times. This chain joins TRBV7-6 and TRBJ2-1; 15 bases match TRBD2. Germline loops: CDR1 SGHVS, CDR2 FNYEAQ. CDR3 length: 17 amino acids. V lost 5 bases, J lost 9 bases, and 11 bases stayed unmatched. CDR3 region: CASSAWTSGRATGEQFF. The CDR3 bases are TGTGCCAGCAGCGCTTGGACTAGCGGGAGGGCCACGGGTGAGCAGTTCTTC.

The chain combines TRBV29-1 with TRBJ2-1, with TRBD1 identical over 11 bases. The CDR3 runs 15 residues. Germline V gene sequence: CDR1 SQVTM, CDR2 ANQGSEA. Trimming took 1 base from V and 8 from J; bases not matched to a gene: 7. The CDR3, as DNA: TGCAGCGTTGAAGGGGGGGACAGGGGGTTGTATGAGCAGTTCTTC. Amino acid sequence: CSVEGGDRGLYEQFF.

The chain joins TRBV6-5 to TRBJ1-1, with D possibly matching TRBD1 (5 bases). Germline V gene lookup returns CDR1 MNHEY and CDR2 SVGAGI. The CDR3 spans 16 residues. Trimming left V 2 bases short and J 4 bases short, with 17 bases between. DNA of the CDR3: TGTGCCAGCAGTTACGGCCAGGGAAGATTCACCACTGAAGCTTTCTTT. It codes for CASSYGQGRFTTEAFF.

This clonotype was seen a few times. The V gene is TRBV12-3 or TRBV12-4, the J gene TRBJ2-2, with D possibly TRBD2 on 5 matching bases. Trimming pared 5 bases from V and 2 bases from J, leaving 15 bases between. This CDR3 is built from 16 residues. CDR3 in DNA: TGTGCCAGCAGTGCTTCCCGGGGTTTAAACACCGGGGAGCTGTTTTTT. It is translated as CASSASRGLNTGELFF.

In this sample, this clonotype turned up a few times. The chain is built from TRBV12-3 or TRBV12-4 and TRBJ2-2; weak D call: TRBD2 (6 bases). Deletions cut 3 bases from V and 4 bases from J, with 12 bases between. This CDR3 has 15 amino acids. The CDR3 nucleotides read TGTGCCAGCAGTTTTGGCGGGCGGGGCACCGGGGAGCTGTTTTTT. Translating it yields CASSFGGRGTGELFF.

The V and J genes are TRBV6-5 and TRBJ2-1, with a weak D call TRBD2 (6 bases). CDR1 MNHEY and CDR2 SVGAGI come from the germline V gene. V lost 1 base to trimming and J lost 7 bases, with 14 bases between them. The CDR3 runs 15 residues. CDR3 sequence reads: CASSYYLGTSNEQFF. In DNA, the CDR3 is TGTGCCAGCAGTTACTATTTAGGGACTTCAAATGAGCAGTTCTTC.

This clonotype was counted at least ten times. The V gene is TRBV5-1, the J gene TRBJ2-1, with a weak D call TRBD2 (5 bases). This CDR3 is built from 12 residues. CDR1 and CDR2 from the germline V gene are SGHRS and YFSETQ. Trimming pared 2 bases from V and 6 bases from J, leaving 6 bases between. The CDR3 DNA reads TGCGCCAGCAGCTTAGGACTCAATGAGCAGTTCTTC. It codes for CASSLGLNEQFF.

This clonotype was counted once. The chain combines TRBV21-1 with TRBJ2-3; the table calls TRBD2, which could not be checked here. TRBV21-1 is described as a pseudogene. This CDR3 is 15 amino acids long. The CDR3 DNA follows: TGTGCCAGCAGCGCCGCTGGGGCAAGCACAGATACGCAGTATTTT. Translated: CASSAAGASTDTQYF.

This clonotype was seen repeatedly, ten times or more. V gene TRBV7-9 combines with J gene TRBJ2-3; D is perhaps TRBD2 (5 bases). CDR1 is SEHNR and CDR2 is FQNEAQ in the germline V gene (reference sequence). The CDR3 loop spans 13 amino acids. The V and J ends lost 3 bases and 2 bases respectively, with 6 bases between them. The CDR3 coding sequence is TGTGCCAGCAGCTTTGACTACACAGATACGCAGTATTTT. It codes for CASSFDYTDTQYF.

This clonotype was counted a few times. The chain links TRBV28 to TRBJ2-3, with 7 bases identical to TRBD1. With V trimmed by 3 bases and J by 8 bases, 14 bases remained unmatched. The CDR3 sequence is 16 residues long. Germline V gives CDR1 MDHEN, CDR2 SYDVKM. For the CDR3, the DNA is TGTGCCAGCAGTTTCCCCAGGGACAGTAGATCCGGTACGCAGTATTTT. Its translation: CASSFPRDSRSGTQYF.

This clonotype was counted only a few times. The chain is built from TRBV5-1 and TRBJ1-1; TRBD1 matches at 8 bases. CDR1 and CDR2 from the germline V gene are SGHRS and YFSETQ. This CDR3 is built from 13 residues. J gave up 5 bases and V 5 bases, and 5 bases lay outside the gene matches. The CDR3 nucleotides are TGCGCCAGCAGGGACAGGGTTGTTACTGAAGCTTTCTTT. Its protein is CASRDRVVTEAFF.

This clonotype was counted only a few times. The chain combines TRBV28 with TRBJ1-2; D is unclear. The CDR3 is 14 residues long. The germline CDR1 and CDR2 sequences are MDHEN and SYDVKM. The V end was cut by 3 bases, the J end by 4 bases, with 12 bases between. The CDR3 spells CASSFGRGAYGYTF. The CDR3 DNA reads as TGTGCCAGCAGTTTTGGCCGGGGAGCCTATGGCTACACCTTC.

This clonotype was seen more than once but under ten times. The chain carries TRBV27 and TRBJ1-5, with 7 nucleotides matching TRBD1. Germline CDR1 reads MNHEY; CDR2 reads SMNVEV (reference sequence). This CDR3 is built from 15 residues. The V and J ends lost 4 bases and 4 bases, in that order; junction bases with no gene match: 7. DNA of the CDR3: TGTGCCAGCAGTTCAACAGGGGTTTCAAATCAGCCCCAGCATTTT. Protein: CASSSTGVSNQPQHF.

This clonotype was counted only a few times. The CDR3 region is CASSRGGMQADTQYF. CDR3 sequence (DNA): TGCGCCAGCAGTCGCGGGGGCATGCAGGCAGATACGCAGTATTTT. The chain joins TRBV10-2 to TRBJ2-3, with D perhaps matching TRBD2 (7 bases). Germline values: CDR1 WSHSY, CDR2 SAAADI. The V end lost 5 bases, the J end lost 4 bases, and 16 bases lay between the germline ends. The CDR3 has 15 amino acids.

J is TRBJ1-5 and V is TRBV7-2; no clear D gene. The CDR3 runs 15 residues. V lost 5 bases to trimming and J lost 0 bases, with 11 bases between them. CDR1 and CDR2 (germline): SGHTA, FQGNSA. As DNA, the CDR3 is TGTGCCAGCAGCCCATTTAGTCATAGCAATCAGCCCCAGCATTTT. Protein product: CASSPFSHSNQPQHF.

This chain joins TRBV9 and TRBJ2-1, with 7 bases aligning to TRBD2. CDR1 and CDR2 (germline): SGDLS, YYNGEE. The CDR3 is 17 residues long. Trimming removed 3 bases from V and 0 bases from J; junction bases left unmatched: 9. The CDR3 DNA follows: TGTGCCAGCAGCGCAGGCGGGGGACCAAGCTCCTACAATGAGCAGTTCTTC. It translates to CASSAGGGPSSYNEQFF.

This clonotype was seen a few times. The chain is built from TRBV12-3 or TRBV12-4 and TRBJ1-1; D unresolved. The CDR3 consists of 10 residues. V lost 5 bases and J 6 bases, leaving 4 bases between the germline ends. The CDR3 spells CASSGSEAFF. In DNA form, the CDR3 reads TGTGCCAGCAGTGGGTCTGAAGCTTTCTTT.

The DNA for the CDR3 is TGCGCCAGCAGCCTGGACAGGCACTCTGGAAACACCATATATTTT. Translation: CASSLDRHSGNTIYF. The V call is TRBV5-1, the J call TRBJ1-3; 7 nucleotides align to TRBD1. J lost 0 bases, V lost 4 bases, and 4 bases had no gene match. This CDR3 is 15 amino acids long. Germline V gene data show CDR1 as SGHRS and CDR2 as YFSETQ.

The rearrangement links TRBV4-1 to TRBJ2-7; D perhaps matches TRBD1 (7 bases). Trimming removed 3 bases at V and 6 bases at J, with 18 bases between. The CDR3 extends over 15 amino acids. CDR1 is MGHRA, CDR2 YSYEKL, per germline. CDR3 DNA sequence: TGCGCCAGCAGCCAGGAGGGGGCCCTTGTCACCGAGCAGTACTTC. This codes for CASSQEGALVTEQYF.

There are a few counts of this clonotype. The chain recombines TRBV4-1 with TRBJ2-3; D not certain. From germline, CDR1 is MGHRA and CDR2 YSYEKL. V was clipped by 3 bases and J by 2 bases, with 3 bases between them. This CDR3 contains 12 residues. The CDR3 loop is CASSQHTDTQYF. Written as DNA, the CDR3 is TGCGCCAGCAGCCAGCACACAGATACGCAGTATTTT.